This T cell receptor (beta chain) originates from a study of blood T cell repertoires in COVID-19. Study background: Sample material is recorded as cDNA or gDNA derived from T cells, B-cell-depleted T cells, or PBMCs.

Assay used: immunoSEQ multiplex PCR; TCRdb lists only in-frame clones, some missing. The table shows 300,000 to 400,000 clones, with 90% to 95% occurring only once. From germline, CDR1 is LNHDA and CDR2 SQIVND (reference sequence). The junction had 11 bases not matched to a gene; V was cut back by 5 bases and J by 7 bases. The CDR3 extends over 16 amino acids. The study drew participants aged 18 to 89 years from some 23 US areas. Exposed enrollees encountered a COVID-19 case at some point within 2 weeks before study entry. The sample comprised PBMCs or T cells enriched from blood (not recorded which). The chain is built from TRBV19 and TRBJ1-6; 7 nucleotides align to TRBD1. This receptor was obtained from a woman aged 25 to 45 who had been exposed to COVID-19. The CDR3 region is CASSPLDRVGNSPLHF. DNA for the CDR3: TGTGCCAGTAGTCCCCTAGACAGGGTTGGCAATTCACCCCTCCACTTT.